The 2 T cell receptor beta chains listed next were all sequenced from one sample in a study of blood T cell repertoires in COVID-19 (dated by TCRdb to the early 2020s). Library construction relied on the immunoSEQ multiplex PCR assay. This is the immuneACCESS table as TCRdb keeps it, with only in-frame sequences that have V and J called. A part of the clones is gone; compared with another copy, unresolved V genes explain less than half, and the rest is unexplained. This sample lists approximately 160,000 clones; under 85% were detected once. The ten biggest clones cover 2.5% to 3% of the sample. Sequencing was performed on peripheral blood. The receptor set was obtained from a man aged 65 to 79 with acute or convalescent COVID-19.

The CDR3 sequence: CASSQTSGRALNTDTQYF. The DNA of the CDR3 is TGTGCCAGCAGCCAAACTAGCGGGAGGGCCCTAAACACAGATACGCAGTATTTT. The rearrangement links TRBV7-9 to TRBJ2-3; 13 nucleotides align to TRBD2. Trimming took 5 bases from V and 2 from J; bases not matched to a gene: 10. The CDR3 covers 18 residues. CDR1 is SEHNR and CDR2 is FQNEAQ in the germline V gene (reference sequence).

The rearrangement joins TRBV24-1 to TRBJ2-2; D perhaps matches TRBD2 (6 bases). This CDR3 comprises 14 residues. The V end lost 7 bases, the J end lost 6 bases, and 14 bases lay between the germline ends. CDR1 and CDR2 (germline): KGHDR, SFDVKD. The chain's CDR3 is CATRGGGKAGELFF. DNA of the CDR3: TGTGCCACCAGGGGAGGCGGAAAGGCCGGGGAGCTGTTTTTT.